What follows is one TCR beta chain and its context. As yet, its antigen is unknown. The data are from a study of T cells in Graves' hyperthyroidism and ophthalmopathy. TCR beta CDR3 sequences were amplified from RNA transcripts. Initially, a first-round RT-PCR of the TCR CDR3 employed the HTBI primer set. TCRdb re-called the multiplex PCR reads through MiXCR, storing one row per CDR3 protein. The table has approximately 330,000 distinct CDR3 sequences, around a sixth seen once. Findings of the study overall: Model-based prediction identified ophthalmopathy a median approximately 6.2 months prior to its onset.

The CDR3 totals 15 residues. CDR1 and CDR2 from the germline V gene are SGHVS and FQNEAQ. Trimming left V 1 base short and J 8 bases short, with 14 bases between. If no ophthalmopathy progression occurred within 18 months, Graves' hyperthyroidism was stable. Participants, patients aged 18 to 65, had newly diagnosed hyperthyroidism with a duration under 2 months. Investigators excluded patients with uncontrolled infection, other autoimmune disease, pregnancy or lactation. The specimen sequenced was blood. The receptor was isolated from a woman in her fifties or sixties with Graves' hyperthyroidism. This chain uses TRBV7-8 with TRBJ1-4, with D maybe TRBD1 (6 bases). The CDR3 region has the DNA TGTGCCAGCAGCTTAGGTGGGGGGGCTTGGGAAAAACTGTTTTTT. Encoded protein: CASSLGGGAWEKLFF.